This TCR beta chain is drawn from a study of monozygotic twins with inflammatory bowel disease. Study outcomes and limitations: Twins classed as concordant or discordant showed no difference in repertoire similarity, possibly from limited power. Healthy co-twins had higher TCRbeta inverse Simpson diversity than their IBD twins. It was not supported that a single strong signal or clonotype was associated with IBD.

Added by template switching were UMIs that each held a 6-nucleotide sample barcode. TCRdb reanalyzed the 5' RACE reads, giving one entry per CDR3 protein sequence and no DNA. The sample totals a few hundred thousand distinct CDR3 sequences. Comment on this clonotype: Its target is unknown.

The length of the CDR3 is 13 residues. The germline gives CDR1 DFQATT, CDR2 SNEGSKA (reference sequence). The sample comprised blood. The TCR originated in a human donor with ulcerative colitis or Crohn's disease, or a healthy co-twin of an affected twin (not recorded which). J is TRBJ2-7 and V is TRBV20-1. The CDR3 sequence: CSANQGGSYEQYF.